This entry describes one T cell receptor beta chain. The sample is drawn from a study of T cells after yellow fever vaccination. TCRdb used MiXCR to reprocess the 5' RACE reads, holding one entry per CDR3 protein. The table has 170,000 or so distinct CDR3 sequences, 6.2% seen once. With 6 bases clipped from V and 6 bases from J, the junction kept 14 bases outside the gene matches. The CDR3 extends over 18 amino acids. The germline V gene has CDR1 LGHNT and CDR2 FRNRAP. V and J are TRBV12-5 and TRBJ2-3; 14 nucleotides align to TRBD2. This specimen was CD4+ T cells sorted from PBMCs, taken on the day of the first yellow fever vaccination. This clonotype was obtained from a man aged 18 to 30 who received the YFV17D yellow fever vaccine. CDR3 residues: CASGTGTSGGLFMDTQYF. CDR3 nucleotides: TGTGCTAGTGGGACCGGGACTAGCGGGGGTCTTTTTATGGATACGCAGTATTTT.